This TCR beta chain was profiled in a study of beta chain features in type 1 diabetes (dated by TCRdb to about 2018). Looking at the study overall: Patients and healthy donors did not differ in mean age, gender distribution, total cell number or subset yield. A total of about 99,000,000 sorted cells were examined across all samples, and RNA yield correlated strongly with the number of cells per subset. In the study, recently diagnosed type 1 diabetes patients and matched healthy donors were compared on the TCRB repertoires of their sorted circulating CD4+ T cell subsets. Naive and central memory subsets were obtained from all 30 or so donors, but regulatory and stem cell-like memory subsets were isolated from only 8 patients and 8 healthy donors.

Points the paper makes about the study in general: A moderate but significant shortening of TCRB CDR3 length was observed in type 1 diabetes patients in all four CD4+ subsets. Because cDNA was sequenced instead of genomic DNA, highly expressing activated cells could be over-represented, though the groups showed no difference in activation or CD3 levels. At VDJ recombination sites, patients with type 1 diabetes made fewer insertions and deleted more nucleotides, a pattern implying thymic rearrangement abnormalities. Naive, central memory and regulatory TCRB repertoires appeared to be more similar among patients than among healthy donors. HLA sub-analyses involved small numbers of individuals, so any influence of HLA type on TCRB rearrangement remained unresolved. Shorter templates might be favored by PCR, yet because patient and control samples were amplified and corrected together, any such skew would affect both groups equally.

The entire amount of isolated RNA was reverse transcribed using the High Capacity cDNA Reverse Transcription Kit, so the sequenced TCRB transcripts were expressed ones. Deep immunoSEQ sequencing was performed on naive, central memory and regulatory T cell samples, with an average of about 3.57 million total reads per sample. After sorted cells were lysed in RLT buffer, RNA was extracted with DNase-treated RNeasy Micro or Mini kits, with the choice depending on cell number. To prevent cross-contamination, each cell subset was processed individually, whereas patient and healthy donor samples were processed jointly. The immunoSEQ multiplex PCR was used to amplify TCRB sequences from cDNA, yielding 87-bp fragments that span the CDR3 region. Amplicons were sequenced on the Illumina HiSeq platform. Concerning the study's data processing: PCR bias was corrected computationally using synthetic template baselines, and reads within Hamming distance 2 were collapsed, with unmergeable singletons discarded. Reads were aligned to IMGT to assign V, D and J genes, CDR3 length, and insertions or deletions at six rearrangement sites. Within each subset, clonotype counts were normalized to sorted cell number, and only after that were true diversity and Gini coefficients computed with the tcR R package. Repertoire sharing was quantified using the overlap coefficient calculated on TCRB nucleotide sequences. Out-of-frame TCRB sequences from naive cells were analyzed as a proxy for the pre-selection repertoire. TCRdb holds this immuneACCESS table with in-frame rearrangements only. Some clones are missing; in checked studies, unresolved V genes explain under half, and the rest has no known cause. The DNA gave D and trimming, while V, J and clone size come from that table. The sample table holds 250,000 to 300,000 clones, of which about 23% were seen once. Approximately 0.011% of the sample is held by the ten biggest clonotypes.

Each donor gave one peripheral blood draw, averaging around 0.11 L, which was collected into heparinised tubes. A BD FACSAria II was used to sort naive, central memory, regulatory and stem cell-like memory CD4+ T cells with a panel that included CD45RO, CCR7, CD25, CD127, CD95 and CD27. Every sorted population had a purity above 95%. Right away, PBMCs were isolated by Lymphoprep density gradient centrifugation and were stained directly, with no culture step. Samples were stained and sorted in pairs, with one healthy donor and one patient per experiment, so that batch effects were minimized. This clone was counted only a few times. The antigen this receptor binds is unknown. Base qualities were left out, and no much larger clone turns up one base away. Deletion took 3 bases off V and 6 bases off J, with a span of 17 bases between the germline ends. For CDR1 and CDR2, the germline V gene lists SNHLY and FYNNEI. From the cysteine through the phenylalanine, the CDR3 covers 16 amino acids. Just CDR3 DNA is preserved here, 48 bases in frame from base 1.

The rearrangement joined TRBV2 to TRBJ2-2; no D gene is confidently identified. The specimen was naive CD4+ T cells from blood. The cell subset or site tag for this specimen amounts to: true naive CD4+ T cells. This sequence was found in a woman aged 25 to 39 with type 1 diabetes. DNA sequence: TGTGCCAGCAGTGACGAGGCAGAACCGGTTGCCGGGGAGCTGTTTTTT. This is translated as CASSDEAEPVAGELFF.